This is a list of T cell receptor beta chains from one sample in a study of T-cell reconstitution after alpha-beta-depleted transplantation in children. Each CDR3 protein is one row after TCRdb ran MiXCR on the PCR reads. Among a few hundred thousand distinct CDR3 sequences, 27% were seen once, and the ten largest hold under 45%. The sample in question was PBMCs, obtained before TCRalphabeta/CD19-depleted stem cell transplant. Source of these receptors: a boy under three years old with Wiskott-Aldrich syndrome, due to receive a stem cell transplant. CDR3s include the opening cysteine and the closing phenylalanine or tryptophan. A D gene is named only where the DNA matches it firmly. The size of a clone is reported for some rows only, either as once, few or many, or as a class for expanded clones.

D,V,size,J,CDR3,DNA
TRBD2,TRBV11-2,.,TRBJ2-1,CASSLAIRLAGKYEQFF,TGTGCCAGCAGCTTAGCCATTCGGCTAGCGGGAAAATATGAGCAGTTCTTC
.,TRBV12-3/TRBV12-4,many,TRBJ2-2,CASTNKNTGELFF,TGTGCCAGCACTAATAAGAACACCGGGGAGCTGTTTTTT
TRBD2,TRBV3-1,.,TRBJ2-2,CASTISSGRAITGELFF,TGTGCCAGCACCATCTCTAGCGGGAGGGCCATCACCGGGGAGCTGTTTTTT
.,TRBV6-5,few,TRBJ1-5,CASSLTFFQPQHF,TGTGCCAGCAGTCTGACATTTTTCCAGCCCCAGCATTTT
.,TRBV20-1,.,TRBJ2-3,CSARASVPDTQYF,TGCAGTGCTAGAGCCAGCGTCCCGGATACGCAGTATTTT
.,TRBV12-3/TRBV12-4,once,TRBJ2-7,CASRPTTTASYEQYF,TGTGCCAGCAGACCGACCACGACAGCCTCCTACGAGCAGTACTTC
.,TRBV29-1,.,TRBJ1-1,CSVREGNTEAFF,TGCAGCGTCAGGGAAGGGAACACTGAAGCTTTCTTT
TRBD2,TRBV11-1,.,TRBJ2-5,CASSSSGILETQYF,TGTGCCAGCAGCTCAAGCGGGATATTGGAGACCCAGTACTTC
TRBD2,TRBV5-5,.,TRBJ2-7,CASSFSGLAFYEQYF,TGTGCCAGCAGCTTTTCTGGACTAGCGTTCTACGAGCAGTACTTC
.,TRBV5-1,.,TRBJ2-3,CASSLEGLTDTQYF,TGCGCCAGCAGCTTGGAGGGACTCACAGATACGCAGTATTTT
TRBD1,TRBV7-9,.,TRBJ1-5,CASSHRGGHQPQHF,TGTGCCAGCAGCCACAGGGGGGGGCATCAGCCCCAGCATTTT
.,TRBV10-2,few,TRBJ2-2,CASRKAPNTGELFF,TGCGCCAGCAGAAAAGCGCCGAACACCGGGGAGCTGTTTTTT
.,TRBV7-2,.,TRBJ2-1,CASSLGARGEQFF,TGTGCCAGCAGCTTAGGGGCGAGGGGTGAGCAGTTCTTC
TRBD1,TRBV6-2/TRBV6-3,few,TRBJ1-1,CASSYPTTGAGIFNTEAFF,TGTGCCAGCAGTTACCCCACCACAGGGGCAGGGATATTCAACACTGAAGCTTTCTTT
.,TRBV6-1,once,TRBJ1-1,CASSKGPRYTEAFF,TGTGCCAGCAGCAAAGGACCGAGATACACTGAAGCTTTCTTT
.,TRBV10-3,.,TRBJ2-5,CAISARTAQETQYF,TGTGCCATCAGTGCTCGGACAGCGCAAGAGACCCAGTACTTC
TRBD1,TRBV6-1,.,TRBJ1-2,CARGDRLYGYTF,TGTGCCAGGGGGGACAGGCTGTATGGCTACACCTTC
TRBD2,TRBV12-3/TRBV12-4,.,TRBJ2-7,CASKPSGRAAYEQYF,TGTGCCAGCAAACCTAGCGGGAGGGCCGCCTACGAGCAGTACTTC
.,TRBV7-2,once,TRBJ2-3,CASSLGGRSLDTQYF,TGTGCCAGCAGCTTAGGGGGACGGAGCCTCGATACGCAGTATTTT
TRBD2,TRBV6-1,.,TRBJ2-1,CASSLGLAGPSLLREQFF,TGTGCCAGCAGTCTGGGCTTAGCGGGCCCCTCACTTCTACGTGAGCAGTTCTTC
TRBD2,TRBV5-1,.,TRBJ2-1,CASSLETSGIALGGEQFF,TGCGCCAGCAGCTTGGAGACTAGCGGGATAGCTCTTGGGGGTGAGCAGTTCTTC
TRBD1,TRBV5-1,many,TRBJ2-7,CASSTGVYEQYF,TGCGCCAGCAGCACAGGGGTCTACGAGCAGTACTTC
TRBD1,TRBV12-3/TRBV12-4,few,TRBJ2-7,CASSLAWDRGPYEQYF,TGTGCCAGCAGTTTAGCATGGGACAGGGGCCCTTACGAGCAGTACTTC
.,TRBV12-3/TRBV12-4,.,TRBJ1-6,CASRRDIGSYNSPLHF,TGTGCCAGCAGGAGGGACATTGGCTCCTATAATTCACCCCTCCACTTT
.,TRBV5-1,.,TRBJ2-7,CASSVARSSYEQYF,TGCGCCAGCAGCGTAGCGCGGAGCTCCTACGAGCAGTACTTC
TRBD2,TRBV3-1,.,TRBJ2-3,CASSQDGLAGAKIGTDTQYF,TGTGCCAGCAGCCAAGATGGTCTAGCGGGAGCGAAAATTGGCACAGATACGCAGTATTTT
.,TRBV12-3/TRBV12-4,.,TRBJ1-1,CASSRRPGDTEAFF,TGTGCCAGCAGCCGCCGGCCCGGGGACACTGAAGCTTTCTTT
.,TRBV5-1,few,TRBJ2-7,CASSLLPDGDEQYF,TGCGCCAGCAGCCTGCTACCTGACGGGGACGAGCAGTACTTC
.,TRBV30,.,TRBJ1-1,CACTPNTEAFF,TGTGCCTGTACCCCGAACACTGAAGCTTTCTTT
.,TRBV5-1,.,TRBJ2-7,CASSFGFGTSTYEQYF,TGCGCCAGCAGCTTCGGGTTTGGGACGTCGACCTACGAGCAGTACTTC
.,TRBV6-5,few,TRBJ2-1,CASSSLAVWDNEQFF,TGTGCCAGCAGTTCACTAGCAGTATGGGACAATGAGCAGTTCTTC
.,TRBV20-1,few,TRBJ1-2,CSARDLQADTYGYTF,TGCAGTGCTAGAGATCTCCAGGCCGACACCTATGGCTACACCTTC
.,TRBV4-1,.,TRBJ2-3,CASSLRGQADTQYF,TGCGCCAGCAGCTTACGGGGGCAGGCAGATACGCAGTATTTT
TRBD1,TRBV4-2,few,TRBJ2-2,CASSRDRGGGELFF,TGTGCCAGCAGCCGGGACAGGGGGGGTGGGGAGCTGTTTTTT
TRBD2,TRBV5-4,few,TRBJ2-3,CASSSVGSGSRTDTQYF,TGTGCCAGCAGCTCCGTCGGTAGCGGGAGCCGTACAGATACGCAGTATTTT
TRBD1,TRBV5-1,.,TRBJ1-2,CASSNGQGIGYGYTF,TGCGCCAGCAGCAACGGACAGGGGATTGGCTATGGCTACACCTTC
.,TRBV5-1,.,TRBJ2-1,CASSLTRTIFDEQFF,TGCGCCAGCAGCTTGACACGGACTATCTTCGATGAGCAGTTCTTC
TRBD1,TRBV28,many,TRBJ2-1,CASSLRQGFYNEQFF,TGTGCCAGCAGTCTAAGACAGGGCTTCTACAATGAGCAGTTCTTC
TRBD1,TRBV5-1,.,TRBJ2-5,CASSIQGAEETQYF,TGCGCCAGCAGCATACAGGGGGCAGAGGAGACCCAGTACTTC
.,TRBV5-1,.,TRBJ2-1,CASSFGPRGNEQFF,TGCGCCAGCAGCTTTGGCCCTAGGGGCAATGAGCAGTTCTTC
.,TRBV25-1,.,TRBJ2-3,CASSEYKLAASTDTQYF,TGTGCCAGCAGTGAATATAAGCTAGCAGCTAGCACAGATACGCAGTATTTT
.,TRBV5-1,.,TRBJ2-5,CASSLATGRQETQYF,TGCGCCAGCAGCTTGGCTACAGGGAGGCAAGAGACCCAGTACTTC
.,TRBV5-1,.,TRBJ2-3,CASSLEVPSTDTQYF,TGCGCCAGCAGCTTAGAGGTCCCAAGCACAGATACGCAGTATTTT
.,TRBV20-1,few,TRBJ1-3,CSADHRAGNTIYF,TGCAGTGCTGATCACAGGGCCGGAAACACCATATATTTT
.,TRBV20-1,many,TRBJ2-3,CSASPTGLYSTDTQYF,TGCAGTGCTAGCCCCACCGGACTATACAGCACAGATACGCAGTATTTT
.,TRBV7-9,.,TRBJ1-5,CASSLTWEHPQHF,TGTGCCAGCAGCCTTACGTGGGAGCATCCCCAGCATTTT
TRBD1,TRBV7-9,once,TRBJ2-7,CASSPTGVRDEQYF,TGTGCCAGCAGCCCGACAGGGGTGAGAGACGAGCAGTACTTC
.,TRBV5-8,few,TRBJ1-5,CASSVTRGSVGNQPQHF,TGTGCCAGCAGCGTAACCCGGGGCTCAGTGGGCAATCAGCCCCAGCATTTT